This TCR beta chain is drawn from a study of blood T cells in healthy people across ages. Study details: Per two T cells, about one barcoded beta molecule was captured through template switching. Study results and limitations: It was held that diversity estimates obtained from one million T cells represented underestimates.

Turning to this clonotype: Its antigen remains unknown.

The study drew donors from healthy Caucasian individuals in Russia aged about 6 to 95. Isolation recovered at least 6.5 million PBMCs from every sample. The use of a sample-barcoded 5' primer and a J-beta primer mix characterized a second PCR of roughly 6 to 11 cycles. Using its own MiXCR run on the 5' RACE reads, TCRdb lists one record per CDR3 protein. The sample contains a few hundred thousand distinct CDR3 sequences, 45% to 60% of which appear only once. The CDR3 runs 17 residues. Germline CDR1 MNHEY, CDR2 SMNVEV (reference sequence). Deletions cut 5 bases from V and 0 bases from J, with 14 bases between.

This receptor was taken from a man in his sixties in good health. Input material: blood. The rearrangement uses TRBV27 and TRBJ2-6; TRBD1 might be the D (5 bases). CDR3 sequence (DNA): TGTGCCAGCAGTCAGCAGGGCTCCGTCTCTGGGGCCAACGTCCTGACTTTC. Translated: CASSQQGSVSGANVLTF.